This T cell receptor (beta chain) was captured in a study of T cell changes during pregnancy in multiple sclerosis. CDR3 length equals 19 residues. Trimming removed 6 bases from V and 4 bases from J; junction bases left unmatched: 16. CDR1 PRHDT and CDR2 FYEKMQ come from the germline V gene (reference sequence). Assay used: immunoSEQ multiplex PCR; TCRdb lists only in-frame clones, some missing. The data contain 65,000 to 95,000 clones, approximately 91% of them singletons. Sequencing used peripheral blood, obtained before pregnancy. The chain couples TRBV13 to TRBJ2-6; 9 bases line up with TRBD1. This TCR was sampled from a female donor with multiple sclerosis, enrolled in a pregnancy study. The CDR3 region is CASSSIRDRAMRGANVLTF. In DNA, the CDR3 is TGTGCCAGCAGTTCAATCCGGGACAGGGCGATGAGAGGGGCCAACGTCCTGACTTTC.